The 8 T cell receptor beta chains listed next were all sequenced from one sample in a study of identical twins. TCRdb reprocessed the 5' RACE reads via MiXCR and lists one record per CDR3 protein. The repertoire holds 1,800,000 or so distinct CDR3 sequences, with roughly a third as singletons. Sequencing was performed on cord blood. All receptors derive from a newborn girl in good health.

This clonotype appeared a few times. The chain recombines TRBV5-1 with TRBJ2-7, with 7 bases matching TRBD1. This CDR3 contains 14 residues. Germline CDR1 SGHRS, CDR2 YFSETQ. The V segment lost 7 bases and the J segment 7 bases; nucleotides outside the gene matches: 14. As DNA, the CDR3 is TGCGCCAGCGGACAGGTTCCGTTAACTAGTGAGCAGTACTTC. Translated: CASGQVPLTSEQYF.

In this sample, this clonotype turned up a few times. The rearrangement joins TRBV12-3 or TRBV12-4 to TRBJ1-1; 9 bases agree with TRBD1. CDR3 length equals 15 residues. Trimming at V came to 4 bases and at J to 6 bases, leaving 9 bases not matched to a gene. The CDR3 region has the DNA TGTGCCAGCAGTTCCTCAACAGGGGGCAGCTCTGAAGCTTTCTTT. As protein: CASSSSTGGSSEAFF.

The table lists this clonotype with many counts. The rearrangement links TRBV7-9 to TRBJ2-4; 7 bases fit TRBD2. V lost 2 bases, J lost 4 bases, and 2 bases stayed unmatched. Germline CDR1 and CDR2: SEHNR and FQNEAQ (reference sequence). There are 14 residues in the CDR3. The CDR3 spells CASSLSGVKNIQYF. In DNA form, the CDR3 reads TGTGCCAGCAGCTTAAGCGGGGTTAAAAACATTCAGTACTTC.

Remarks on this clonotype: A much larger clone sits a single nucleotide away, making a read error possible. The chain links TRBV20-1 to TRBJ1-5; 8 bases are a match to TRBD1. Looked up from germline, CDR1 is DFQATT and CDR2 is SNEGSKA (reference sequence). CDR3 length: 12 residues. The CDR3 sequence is CSADRGNQPQPF. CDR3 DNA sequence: TGCAGTGCTGACAGGGGCAATCAGCCCCAGCCTTTT.

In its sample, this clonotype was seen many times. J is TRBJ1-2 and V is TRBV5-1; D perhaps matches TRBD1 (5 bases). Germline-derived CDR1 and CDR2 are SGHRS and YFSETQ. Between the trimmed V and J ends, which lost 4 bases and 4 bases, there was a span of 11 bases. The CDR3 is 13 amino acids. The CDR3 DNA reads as TGCGCCAGCAGCGGAACCGGGGCCTATGGCTACACCTTC. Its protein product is CASSGTGAYGYTF. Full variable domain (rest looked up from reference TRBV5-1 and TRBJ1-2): KAGVTQTPRYLIKTRGQQVTLSCSPISGHRSVSWYQQTPGQGLQFLFEYFSETQRNKGNFPGRFSGRQFSNSRSEMNVSTLELGDSALYLCASSGTGAYGYTFGSGTRLTVV.

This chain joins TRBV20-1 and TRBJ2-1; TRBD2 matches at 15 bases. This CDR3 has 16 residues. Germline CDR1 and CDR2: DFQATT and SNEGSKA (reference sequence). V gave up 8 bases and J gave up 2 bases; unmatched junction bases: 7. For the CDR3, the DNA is TGCAGTAGTCTAGGGACTAGCGGGAGGACCTACAATGAGCAGTTCTTC. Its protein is CSSLGTSGRTYNEQFF.

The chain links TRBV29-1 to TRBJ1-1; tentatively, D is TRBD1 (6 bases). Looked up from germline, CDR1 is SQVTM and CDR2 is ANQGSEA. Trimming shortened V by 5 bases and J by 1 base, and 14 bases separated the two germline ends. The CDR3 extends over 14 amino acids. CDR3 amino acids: CSVLQGRGNTEAFF. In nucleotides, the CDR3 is TGCAGCGTTCTTCAGGGCAGGGGGAACACTGAAGCTTTCTTT.

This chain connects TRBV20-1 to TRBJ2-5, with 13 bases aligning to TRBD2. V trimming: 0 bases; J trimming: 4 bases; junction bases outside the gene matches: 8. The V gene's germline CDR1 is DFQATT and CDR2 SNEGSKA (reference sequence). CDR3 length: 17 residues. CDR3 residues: CSARDRGLAGDRETQYF. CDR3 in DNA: TGCAGTGCTAGAGATCGAGGACTAGCGGGAGATAGAGAGACCCAGTACTTC.